The 20 T cell receptor beta chains below were found in one sample sequenced in a study of T cells expressing NK-cell markers. For each CDR3 protein, TCRdb gives one entry from its re-call of the 5' RACE reads, without DNA. Here the sample table reports about 460,000 distinct CDR3 sequences. The source material was blood T cells: a sorted CD56 or NKG2C T cell subset, CD4+ or CD8+ T cells, or bulk PBMC T cells (not recorded which). These receptors all come from a woman in her forties or fifties in good health.

The chain joins TRBV12-3 or TRBV12-4 to TRBJ2-5. This CDR3 is built from 14 residues. The CDR3 is CASSLSDSKRTQYF.

This chain joins TRBV27 and TRBJ2-7. CDR3 size: 16 residues. CDR1 and CDR2 (germline): MNHEY, SMNVEV (reference sequence). The CDR3 region is CASSSGRSAVSYEQYF.

This chain links TRBV5-1 with TRBJ2-1. The CDR3 covers 13 residues. The germline V gene encodes CDR1 SGHRS and CDR2 YFSETQ. The chain's CDR3 is CASRVHSDNEQFF.

CDR3 region: CASSITLARPSTDTQYF. The chain is built from TRBV5-1 and TRBJ2-3; TCRdb lists TRBD2, though no DNA is available to test this call. Germline V gives CDR1 SGHRS, CDR2 YFSETQ. The CDR3 is 17 amino acids.

The chain has TRBV5-6 and TRBJ2-1. The length of the CDR3 is 15 residues. The V gene's germline CDR1 is SGHDT and CDR2 YYEEEE. The chain's CDR3 is CASSSNGPTWNEQFF.

The V and J genes are TRBV20-1 and TRBJ2-7; the D call of TRBD2 rests on TCRdb alone, since no DNA is present to check it. Germline V gene data show CDR1 as DFQATT and CDR2 as SNEGSKA (reference sequence). The CDR3 covers 13 residues. The CDR3 reads CSASGTSRYEQYF.

The chain joins TRBV6-5 to TRBJ2-7; TCRdb calls TRBD1, which cannot be checked without DNA. Germline CDR1 is MNHEY and CDR2 is SVGAGI. The CDR3 has 12 residues. The CDR3 loop reads CASSPPQGSAYF.

This chain connects TRBV4-1 to TRBJ2-5; with no DNA, the TCRdb D assignment of TRBD2 cannot be verified. The germline gives CDR1 MGHRA, CDR2 YSYEKL. This CDR3 region has 15 residues. CDR3 residues: CASSRRLLAEETQYF.

This sequence joins TRBV7-2 and TRBJ2-1; TCRdb's D call, TRBD1, is unchecked because there is no DNA. There are 15 residues in the CDR3. CDR1 is SGHTA, CDR2 FQGNSA, per germline. The CDR3 reads CASSLGRTGGEGQFF.

This rearrangement joins TRBV11-3 to TRBJ2-1. The CDR3 loop spans 12 amino acids. Germline V gene sequence: CDR1 SGHNT, CDR2 YENEEA. CDR3: CASIGTNNEQFF.

This chain uses TRBV10-1 with TRBJ2-2; TCRdb selects TRBD1, and the lack of DNA leaves this call unchecked. CDR3 length: 13 amino acids. The germline V gene has CDR1 WNHNN and CDR2 SYGVQD (reference sequence). The chain's CDR3 is CASSDRVAGELFF.

This chain links TRBV19 with TRBJ2-1. Germline CDR1 and CDR2: LNHDA and SQIVND (reference sequence). The CDR3 sequence is 15 residues long. Here the CDR3 reads CASSITSSSYNEQFF.

CDR3 region: CASLWREGEQFF. This chain links TRBV7-8 with TRBJ2-1; TCRdb proposes TRBD2, but this gene call is untestable without DNA. Germline CDR1 is SGHVS and CDR2 is FQNEAQ. This CDR3 is 12 amino acids long.

V and J are TRBV6-2 or TRBV6-3 and TRBJ2-4; no DNA is available, so the TRBD2 call from TCRdb remains unchecked. This CDR3 is 17 amino acids long. Per the germline V gene, CDR1 is MNHEY and CDR2 is SVGEGT. The CDR3 protein is CASKPRRTKPDENIQYF.

The V gene is TRBV27, the J gene TRBJ2-1; TCRdb calls TRBD2, which cannot be checked without DNA. The CDR3 is 15 amino acids. CDR1 and CDR2 (germline): MNHEY, SMNVEV (reference sequence). The CDR3: CASSDPGLAGVSQFF.

V usage is TRBV18 and J usage is TRBJ2-3; TCRdb selects TRBD1, and the lack of DNA leaves this call unchecked. This CDR3 contains 17 residues. The germline V gene has CDR1 KGHSH and CDR2 LQKENI. The CDR3 loop reads CASSPRGIRDREDTQYF. The full variable domain, in which reference TRBV18 and TRBJ2-3 provide the parts outside the CDR3, is NAGVMQNPRHLVRRRGQEARLRCSPMKGHSHVYWYRQLPEEGLKFMVYLQKENIIDESGMPKERFSAEFPKEGPSILRIQQVVRGDSAAYFCASSPRGIRDREDTQYFGPGTRLTVL.

The chain combines TRBV28 with TRBJ2-7; there is no DNA to check the TCRdb D call of TRBD1. Germline-derived CDR1 and CDR2 are MDHEN and SYDVKM. The CDR3 has 16 amino acids. The CDR3 here is CASSPQGLVLGYEQYF.

The CDR3 spells CSAIPLLGSGRMDTQYF. The V call is TRBV20-1, the J call TRBJ2-3; TCRdb proposes TRBD2, but this gene call is untestable without DNA. This CDR3 region has 17 residues. CDR1 and CDR2 (germline): DFQATT, SNEGSKA (reference sequence).

V usage is TRBV20-1 and J usage is TRBJ1-5; without DNA, the TCRdb call of TRBD1 cannot be checked. Germline V gene data show CDR1 as DFQATT and CDR2 as SNEGSKA (reference sequence). CDR3 length: 14 residues. The CDR3 region is CSAREGAGHQPQHF.

This rearrangement joins TRBV5-1 to TRBJ2-1; TCRdb names TRBD2, which stays unverified in the absence of DNA. In germline, CDR1 is SGHRS, CDR2 YFSETQ. This CDR3 contains 14 residues. CDR3: CASSAGLANNEQFF.